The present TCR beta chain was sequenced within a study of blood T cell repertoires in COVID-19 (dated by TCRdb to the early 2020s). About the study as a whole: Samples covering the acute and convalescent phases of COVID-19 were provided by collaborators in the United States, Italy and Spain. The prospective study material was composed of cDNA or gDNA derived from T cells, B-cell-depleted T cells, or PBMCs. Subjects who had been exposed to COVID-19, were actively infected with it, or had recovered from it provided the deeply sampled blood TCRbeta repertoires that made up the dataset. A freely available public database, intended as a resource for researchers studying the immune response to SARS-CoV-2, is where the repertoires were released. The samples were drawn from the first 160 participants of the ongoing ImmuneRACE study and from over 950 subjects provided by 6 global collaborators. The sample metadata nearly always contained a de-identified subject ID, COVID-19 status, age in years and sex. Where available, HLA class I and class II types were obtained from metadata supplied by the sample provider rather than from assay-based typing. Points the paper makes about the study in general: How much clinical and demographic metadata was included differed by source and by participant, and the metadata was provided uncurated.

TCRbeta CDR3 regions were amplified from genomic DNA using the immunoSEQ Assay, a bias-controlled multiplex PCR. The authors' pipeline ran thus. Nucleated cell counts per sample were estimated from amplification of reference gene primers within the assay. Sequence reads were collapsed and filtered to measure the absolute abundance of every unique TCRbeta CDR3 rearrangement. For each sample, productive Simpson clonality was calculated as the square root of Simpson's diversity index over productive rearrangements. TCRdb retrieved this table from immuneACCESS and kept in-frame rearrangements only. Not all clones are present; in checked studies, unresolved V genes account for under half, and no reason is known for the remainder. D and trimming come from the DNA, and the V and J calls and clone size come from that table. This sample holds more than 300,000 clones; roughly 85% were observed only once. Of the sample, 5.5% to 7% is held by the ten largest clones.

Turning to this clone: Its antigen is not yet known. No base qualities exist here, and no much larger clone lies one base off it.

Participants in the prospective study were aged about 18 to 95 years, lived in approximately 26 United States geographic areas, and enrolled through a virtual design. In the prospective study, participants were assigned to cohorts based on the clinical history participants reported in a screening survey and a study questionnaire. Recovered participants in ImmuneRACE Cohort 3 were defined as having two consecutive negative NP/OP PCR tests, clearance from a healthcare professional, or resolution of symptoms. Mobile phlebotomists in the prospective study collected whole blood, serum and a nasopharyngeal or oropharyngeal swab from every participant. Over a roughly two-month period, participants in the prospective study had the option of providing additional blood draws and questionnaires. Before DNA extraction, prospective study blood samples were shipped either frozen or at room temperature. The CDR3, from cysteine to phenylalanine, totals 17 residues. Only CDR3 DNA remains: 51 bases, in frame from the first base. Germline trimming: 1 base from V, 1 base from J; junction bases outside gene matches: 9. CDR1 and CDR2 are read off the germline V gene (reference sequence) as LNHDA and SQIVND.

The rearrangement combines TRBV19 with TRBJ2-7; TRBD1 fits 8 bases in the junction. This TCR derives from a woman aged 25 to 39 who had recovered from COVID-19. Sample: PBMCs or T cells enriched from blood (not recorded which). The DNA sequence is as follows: TGTGCCAGTAGTATAGCAGGCGGCAGGGGGCTTTCCTACGAGCAGTACTTC. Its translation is CASSIAGGRGLSYEQYF.